Each of the 10 T cell receptor beta chains below was sequenced from the same sample in a study of spatial heterogeneity in lung cancer. TCRdb passed the 5' RACE reads through MiXCR, listing each CDR3 protein once. The table lists some 110,000 distinct CDR3 sequences, less than 15% of them singletons, with approximately 17% in the top ten. Time point: blood at routine non-recurrence follow-up after resection. The input material, whole RNA from tumor, nontumor lung or frozen PBMC, was sequenced unsorted. Sample: PBMCs, taken at follow-up. These TCRs come from a male donor with early-stage non-small cell lung cancer.

The chain links TRBV7-9 to TRBJ2-4, with D perhaps TRBD1 (6 bases). The length of the CDR3 is 13 residues. The germline gives CDR1 SEHNR, CDR2 FQNEAQ (reference sequence). V lost 5 bases, J lost 8 bases, and 13 bases lay in between. CDR3 in amino acids: CASSTGRSDIQYF. The CDR3 coding sequence is TGTGCCAGCAGCACAGGGCGCAGTGACATTCAGTACTTC.

This clonotype has ten or more counts. This rearrangement joins TRBV6-5 to TRBJ1-1, with 7 bases fitting TRBD1. Per germline, CDR1 MNHEY and CDR2 SVGAGI. The CDR3 has 16 amino acids. Unmatched junction bases numbered 9, after V lost 0 bases and J lost 5 bases. The CDR3 DNA reads as TGTGCCAGCAGTTACTCACCGACAGGGAGGAGGACTGAAGCTTTCTTT. It encodes CASSYSPTGRRTEAFF.

The V gene is TRBV9, the J gene TRBJ2-5; 7 bases line up with TRBD2. The CDR3 is made up of 14 amino acids. Germline CDR1 and CDR2: SGDLS and YYNGEE. V dropped 3 bases and J dropped 1; count of bases not matched to a gene: 3. The CDR3 bases are TGTGCCAGCAGCGCAGGACTAGGCCAAGAGACCCAGTACTTC. Protein product: CASSAGLGQETQYF.

This clonotype has a count of ten or more. CDR3 sequence reads: CASSRLSQPYEQYF. In DNA form, the CDR3 reads TGTGCCAGCAGTCGACTCAGTCAGCCTTACGAGCAGTACTTC. The chain is built from TRBV28 and TRBJ2-7; no firm D call. The CDR3 has 14 residues. With 5 bases removed from V and 4 bases from J, the gap between germline ends came to 15 bases. Germline assignment: CDR1 MDHEN and CDR2 SYDVKM.

In this sample, this clonotype turned up many times. The gene calls are TRBV10-3 and TRBJ1-1, with TRBD1 as a possible D gene (5 bases). V shed 6 bases and J shed 6 bases, with 17 bases lying between them. CDR3 size: 14 residues. Germline V gene sequence: CDR1 ENHRY, CDR2 SYGVKD. CDR3 amino acids: CAIRGGWQYPEAFF. The CDR3 bases are TGTGCCATCAGGGGGGGTTGGCAGTATCCTGAAGCTTTCTTT.

This clonotype has more than one count but fewer than ten. The chain links TRBV12-3 or TRBV12-4 to TRBJ2-5; no clear D. V lost 4 bases to trimming and J lost 7 bases, with 13 bases between them. CDR3 length: 13 amino acids. The CDR3 reads CASSSGRLGTQYF. CDR3 DNA sequence: TGTGCCAGCAGTTCGGGCAGGCTCGGGACCCAGTACTTC.

This clonotype was observed a handful of times. The V call is TRBV7-3, the J call TRBJ2-1, with D unresolved. CDR3 length equals 13 residues. Germline assignment: CDR1 SGHTA and CDR2 FQGTGA. V dropped 5 bases and J dropped 3 bases, with 8 bases sitting between them. CDR3 DNA sequence: TGTGCCAGCAGCCCGAGAGTCTACAATGAGCAGTTCTTC. Its translation is CASSPRVYNEQFF.

This sequence joins TRBV7-2 and TRBJ2-3, with TRBD1 identical over 7 bases. This CDR3 region has 16 residues. Per germline, CDR1 SGHTA and CDR2 FQGNSA. J was trimmed by 2 bases and V by 4 bases; bases with no gene match: 9. CDR3 region: CASSYTGTVFTDTQYF. In DNA form, the CDR3 reads TGTGCCAGCAGCTATACCGGGACAGTGTTCACAGATACGCAGTATTTT.

The rearrangement joins TRBV5-1 to TRBJ1-2, with D perhaps matching TRBD1 (6 bases). The ends were cut back, 7 bases at V and 3 bases at J, with 16 bases in the middle. The CDR3 contains 14 residues. Germline lookup yields CDR1 SGHRS and CDR2 YFSETQ. CDR3 DNA: TGCGCCAGCTCCATCCAGGGGCCCCACTATGGCTACACCTTC. Translated, it gives CASSIQGPHYGYTF.

This clonotype was counted ten times or more. V and J are TRBV6-5 and TRBJ1-1; D uncertain. The germline V gene has CDR1 MNHEY and CDR2 SVGAGI. The CDR3 is 13 residues long. The ends were cut back, 4 bases at V and 3 bases at J, with 9 bases in the middle. The DNA of the CDR3 is TGTGCCAGCAGTTCTAGAGCCGACACTGAAGCTTTCTTT. This sequence encodes CASSSRADTEAFF.